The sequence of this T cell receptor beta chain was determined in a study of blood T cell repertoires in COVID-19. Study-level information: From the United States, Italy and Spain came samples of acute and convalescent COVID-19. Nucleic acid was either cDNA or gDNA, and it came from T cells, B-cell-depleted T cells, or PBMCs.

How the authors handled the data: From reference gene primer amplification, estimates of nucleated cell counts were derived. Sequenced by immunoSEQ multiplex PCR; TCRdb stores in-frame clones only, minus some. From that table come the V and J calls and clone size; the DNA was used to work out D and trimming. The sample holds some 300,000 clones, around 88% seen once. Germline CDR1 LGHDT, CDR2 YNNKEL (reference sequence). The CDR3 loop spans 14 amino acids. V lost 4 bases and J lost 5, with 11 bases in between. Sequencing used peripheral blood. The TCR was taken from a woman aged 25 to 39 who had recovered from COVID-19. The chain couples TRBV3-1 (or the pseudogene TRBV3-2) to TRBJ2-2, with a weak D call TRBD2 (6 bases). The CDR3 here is CASSLVGGTGELFF. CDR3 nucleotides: TGTGCCAGCAGCCTGGTCGGGGGAACCGGGGAGCTGTTTTTT.